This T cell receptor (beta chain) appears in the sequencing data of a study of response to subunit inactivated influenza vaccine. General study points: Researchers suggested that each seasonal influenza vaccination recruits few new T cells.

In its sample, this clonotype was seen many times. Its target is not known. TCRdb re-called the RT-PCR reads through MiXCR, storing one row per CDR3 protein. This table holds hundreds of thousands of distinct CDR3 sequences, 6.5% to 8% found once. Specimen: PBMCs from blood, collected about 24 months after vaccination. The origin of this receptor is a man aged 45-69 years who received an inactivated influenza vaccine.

This CDR3 reads CSARQDITEAFF. The CDR3 DNA reads TGCAGTGCTAGACAAGACATAACTGAAGCTTTCTTT. The gene calls are TRBV20-1 and TRBJ1-1; D unresolved. Germline lookup yields CDR1 DFQATT and CDR2 SNEGSKA (reference sequence). Trimming removed 2 bases at V and 5 bases at J, with 9 bases between. The CDR3 loop spans 12 amino acids.